These 16 T cell receptor beta chains originate from one sample sequenced in a study of OX40 agonist ivuxolimab in advanced cancers. The data were produced by immunoSEQ multiplex PCR, yet TCRdb's version contains in-frame clones alone and is incomplete. The sample consists of about 46,000 clones, approximately 80% of them appearing once. Material: CD4+ or CD8+ T cells sorted from blood, obtained in a trial of the OX40 agonist ivuxolimab. These receptors all stem from an adult with an advanced solid tumor such as melanoma, head and neck, liver or kidney cancer.

This chain uses TRBV7-9 with TRBJ2-1; D is unresolved. The ends were cut back, 1 base at V and 12 bases at J, with 16 bases in the middle. The V gene's germline CDR1 is SEHNR and CDR2 FQNEAQ (reference sequence). The CDR3 has 14 residues. The CDR3 sequence is CASSLVGTSMRQFF. The CDR3, as DNA: TGTGCCAGCAGCTTAGTGGGCACTTCAATGAGGCAGTTCTTC. Complete variable domain (other parts from reference TRBV7-9 and TRBJ2-1): DTGVSQNPRHKITKRGQNVTFRCDPISEHNRLYWYRQTLGQGPEFLTYFQNEAQLEKSRLLSDRFSAERPKGSFSTLEIQRTEQGDSAMYLCASSLVGTSMRQFFGPGTRLTVL.

This rearrangement joins TRBV20-1 to TRBJ1-2; no reliable D call. V gave up 0 bases and J gave up 8 bases, with 7 bases separating them. The CDR3 is 11 amino acids. Per germline, CDR1 DFQATT and CDR2 SNEGSKA (reference sequence). This CDR3 is CSARDPPGYTF. CDR3 nucleotides: TGCAGTGCTAGAGACCCGCCGGGCTACACCTTC.

This chain links TRBV5-1 with TRBJ1-5; 7 bases align to TRBD1. With V trimmed by 1 base and J by 8 bases, 9 bases remained unmatched. The germline V gene has CDR1 SGHRS and CDR2 YFSETQ. CDR3 size: 15 residues. The CDR3 spells CASSLRGPIAEPQHF. In DNA form, the CDR3 reads TGCGCCAGCAGCTTGAGGGGGCCGATCGCTGAGCCCCAGCATTTT.

The chain combines TRBV2 with TRBJ1-6; no reliable D call. Trimming left V 4 bases short and J 0 bases short, with 13 bases between. The CDR3 spans 17 residues. The germline gives CDR1 SNHLY, CDR2 FYNNEI. The CDR3 region is CASSVDPYSSYNSPLHF. Here the CDR3 DNA reads TGTGCCAGCAGTGTCGACCCTTACAGCTCCTATAATTCACCCCTCCACTTT.

This clone has just one count. The rearrangement joins TRBV27 to TRBJ2-1; unclear D gene. The V and J ends lost 4 bases and 0 bases respectively, with 10 bases between them. The germline V gene encodes CDR1 MNHEY and CDR2 SMNVEV (reference sequence). The CDR3 length is 15 residues. The CDR3 here is CASSSGLPSYNEQFF. DNA of the CDR3: TGTGCCAGCAGTTCTGGCCTCCCCTCCTACAATGAGCAGTTCTTC.

This rearrangement joins TRBV30 to TRBJ2-3; unclear D gene. From germline, CDR1 is GTSNPN and CDR2 SVGIG (reference sequence). The CDR3 consists of 13 residues. V lost 0 bases to trimming and J lost 2 bases, with 6 bases between them. CDR3 residues: CAWSVPSTDTQYF. CDR3 bases: TGTGCCTGGAGTGTACCGTCCACAGATACGCAGTATTTT.

This chain links TRBV11-2 with TRBJ2-1; D is perhaps TRBD2 (7 bases). This CDR3 comprises 14 residues. The germline gives CDR1 SGHAT, CDR2 FQNNGV. Trimming took off 1 base at V and 9 bases at J, with 13 bases between the two ends. CDR3 sequence reads: CASSLVRGGREQFF. DNA for the CDR3: TGTGCCAGCAGCTTAGTTAGGGGGGGCCGTGAGCAGTTCTTC.

The chain carries TRBV7-8 and TRBJ2-1; 13 nucleotides align to TRBD2. This CDR3 is 16 amino acids long. Germline CDR1 and CDR2: SGHVS and FQNEAQ. The junction had 7 bases not matched to a gene; V was cut back by 4 bases and J by 7 bases. The CDR3 is CASSSLGLAGRNEQFF. The CDR3 region has the DNA TGTGCCAGCAGCTCCCTGGGACTAGCGGGGAGGAATGAGCAGTTCTTC.

The V gene is TRBV19, the J gene TRBJ1-5; no clear D gene. The CDR3 is 15 amino acids. The germline V gene has CDR1 LNHDA and CDR2 SQIVND (reference sequence). The V end lost 6 bases, the J end lost 3 bases, and 15 bases lay between the germline ends. CDR3 region: CASSLEDTLNQPQHF. The CDR3 nucleotides are TGTGCCAGTAGCCTGGAAGACACCCTCAATCAGCCCCAGCATTTT.

The gene calls are TRBV5-1 and TRBJ2-5; 16 nucleotides align to TRBD2. The CDR3 contains 16 residues. The V gene's germline CDR1 is SGHRS and CDR2 YFSETQ. V lost 4 bases and J lost 2; bases outside the gene matches: 2. The CDR3 sequence is CASSPGLAGGQETQYF. The CDR3 nucleotides are TGCGCCAGCAGCCCGGGACTAGCGGGGGGGCAAGAGACCCAGTACTTC.

This rearrangement joins TRBV10-3 to TRBJ1-1; no clear D gene. The V end was cut by 4 bases, the J end by 9 bases, with 12 bases between. Germline V gives CDR1 ENHRY, CDR2 SYGVKD. The CDR3 is 12 amino acids. CDR3 loop: CAISGRGGQAFF. The CDR3 DNA reads as TGTGCCATCAGTGGCCGGGGAGGGCAAGCTTTCTTT.

The V and J genes are TRBV7-2 and TRBJ1-1; D may be TRBD1 (5 bases). Per germline, CDR1 SGHTA and CDR2 FQGNSA. V lost 7 bases and J 10 bases, leaving 19 bases between the germline ends. The CDR3 is 13 residues long. As DNA, the CDR3 is TGTGCCAGCATCCAAGACAAGGTTGGGGGAGCTTTCTTT. Its protein product is CASIQDKVGGAFF.

The rearrangement uses TRBV2 and TRBJ2-7; perhaps TRBD2 as D (5 bases). Germline V gene lookup returns CDR1 SNHLY and CDR2 FYNNEI. The CDR3 consists of 14 residues. The ends were cut back, 3 bases at V and 2 bases at J, with 11 bases in the middle. CDR3 in DNA: TGTGCCAGCAGTGAGAGGGTTTTTCCCTACGAGCAGTACTTC. Protein: CASSERVFPYEQYF.

The chain links TRBV7-9 to TRBJ1-6, with 9 bases matching TRBD1. The CDR3 sequence is 14 residues long. Germline CDR1 and CDR2: SEHNR and FQNEAQ (reference sequence). Trimming cost V 4 bases and J 8 bases; bases outside gene matches: 3. The DNA of the CDR3 is TGTGCCAGCAGCTGGACAGGGGTAGATTCACCCCTCCACTTT. It encodes CASSWTGVDSPLHF.

The chain recombines TRBV9 with TRBJ2-3; possibly TRBD2 for D (6 bases). Per the germline V gene, CDR1 is SGDLS and CDR2 is YYNGEE. The CDR3 totals 17 residues. Trimming left V 0 bases short and J 0 bases short, with 14 bases between. CDR3 sequence: CASSVAWDSTSTDTQYF. The CDR3 DNA follows: TGTGCCAGCAGCGTAGCTTGGGACTCAACTAGCACAGATACGCAGTATTTT.

This clone came up a few times. The genes are TRBV25-1 and TRBJ2-3; 12 bases agree with TRBD2. The ends lost 6 bases at V and 6 bases at J; junction bases unmatched: 10. Germline loops: CDR1 MGHDK, CDR2 SYGVNS. The CDR3 totals 16 residues. The CDR3 nucleotides are TGTGCCAGCAGCACAGGACTAGCGGGGCGTTTGGATACGCAGTATTTT. Protein product: CASSTGLAGRLDTQYF.